The T cell receptor (beta chain) described here comes from a study of molecular identifiers for immune sequencing clone quantification. The CDR3 is 15 amino acids. The V segment lost 5 bases and the J segment 5 bases; nucleotides outside the gene matches: 14. Germline CDR1 is DFQATT and CDR2 is SNEGSKA (reference sequence). One entry per CDR3 protein, called by TCRdb with MiXCR from the PCR reads. The sample includes roughly 630,000 distinct CDR3 sequences, about 25% of them seen just once. The sample was naive CD8+ T cells from blood, with Jurkat cell RNA spiked in. Subset indicated: FACS-sorted CD8+CD4-CCR7+CD45RA+ naive T cells. This receptor was taken from a human donor in good health. Some libraries in this study had Jurkat cell RNA spiked in. The V and J genes are TRBV20-1 and TRBJ2-5; 7 bases align to TRBD1. The CDR3 sequence: CSALPDRELSETQYF. CDR3 sequence (DNA): TGCAGTGCTCTCCCTGACAGGGAGTTGTCGGAGACCCAGTACTTC.